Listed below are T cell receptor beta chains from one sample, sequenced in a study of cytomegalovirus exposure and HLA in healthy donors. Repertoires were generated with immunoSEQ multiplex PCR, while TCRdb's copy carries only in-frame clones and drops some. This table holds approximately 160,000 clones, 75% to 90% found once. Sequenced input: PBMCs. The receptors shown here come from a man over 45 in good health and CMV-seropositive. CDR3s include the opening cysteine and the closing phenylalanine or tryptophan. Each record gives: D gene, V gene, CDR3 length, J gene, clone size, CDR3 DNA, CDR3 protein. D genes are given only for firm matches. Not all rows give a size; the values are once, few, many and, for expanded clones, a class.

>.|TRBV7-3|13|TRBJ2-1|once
TGTGCCAGCAGCACACAGGGAACGAATGAGCAGTTCTTC
CASSTQGTNEQFF
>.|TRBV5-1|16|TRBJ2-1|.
TGCGCCAGCAGCTTGTGGACTATAGACTCCTACAATGAGCAGTTCTTC
CASSLWTIDSYNEQFF
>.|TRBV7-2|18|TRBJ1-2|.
TGTGCCAGCAGCTTAGCACAAGTAGAACAGCTCCTAAACTATGGCTACACCTTC
CASSLAQVEQLLNYGYTF
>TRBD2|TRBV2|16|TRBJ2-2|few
TGTGCCAGCAGTGAGCTAGCGGGAAGCAACACCGGGGAGCTGTTTTTT
CASSELAGSNTGELFF
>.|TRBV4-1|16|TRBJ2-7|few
TGCGCCAGCAGCCAAGATGATACAGGGCCCACCTACGAGCAGTACTTC
CASSQDDTGPTYEQYF
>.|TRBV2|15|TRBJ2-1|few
TGTGCCAGCACCGAGCGGGGACATACCGACAATGAGCAGTTCTTC
CASTERGHTDNEQFF
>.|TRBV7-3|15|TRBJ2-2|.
TGTGCCAGCAGCTTAGTGTCGGGAGTTGGCGGGGAGCTGTTTTTT
CASSLVSGVGGELFF
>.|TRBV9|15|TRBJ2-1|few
TGTGCCAGCAGCGTAGGCTGGGGGGAATACAATGAGCAGTTCTTC
CASSVGWGEYNEQFF
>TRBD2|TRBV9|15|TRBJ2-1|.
TGTGCCAGCAGCGCCCAATCAAGCGGGAGGAATGAGCAGTTCTTC
CASSAQSSGRNEQFF
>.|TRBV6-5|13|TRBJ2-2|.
TGTGCCAGCAGATATTCCGGAGTCGGGGAGCTGTTTTTT
CASRYSGVGELFF
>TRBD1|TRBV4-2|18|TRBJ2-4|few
TGTGCCAGCAGCCAAGATTCGAGGGGGACAGCAGCCAAAAACATTCAGTACTTC
CASSQDSRGTAAKNIQYF
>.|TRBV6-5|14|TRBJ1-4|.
TGTGCCAGCAGTTACGGTTCAGCTAATGAAAAACTGTTTTTT
CASSYGSANEKLFF
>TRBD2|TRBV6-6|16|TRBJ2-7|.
TGTGCCAGCAGTTTGGGCTCGGGGGGGAGCTCCTACGAGCAGTACTTC
CASSLGSGGSSYEQYF
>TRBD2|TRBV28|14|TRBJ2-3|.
TGTGCCAGCAGGGGACTAGCGAGCGCAGATACGCAGTATTTT
CASRGLASADTQYF
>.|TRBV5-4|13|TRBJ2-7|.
TGTGCCAGCAGCTTGGCAGGGTCCTACGAGCAGTACTTC
CASSLAGSYEQYF
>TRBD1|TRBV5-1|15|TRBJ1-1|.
TGCGCCAGCAGCACCCCTTCAGGGGGGAACACTGAAGCTTTCTTT
CASSTPSGGNTEAFF
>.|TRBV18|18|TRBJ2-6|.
TGTGCCAGCTCACCATGGGGACAAGAGAGCTCTGGGGCCAACGTCCTGACTTTC
CASSPWGQESSGANVLTF
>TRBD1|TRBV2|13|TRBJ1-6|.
TGTGCCACTACCGGGACAGTCAATTCACCCCTCCACTTT
CATTGTVNSPLHF
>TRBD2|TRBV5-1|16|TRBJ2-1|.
TGCGCCAGCAGCTTGGGTAGCGGGCAACCTTGGAATGAGCAGTTCTTC
CASSLGSGQPWNEQFF
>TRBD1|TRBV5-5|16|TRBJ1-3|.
TGTGCCAGCAGCTTCCTACTGACAGGGGCTGGAAACACCATATATTTT
CASSFLLTGAGNTIYF
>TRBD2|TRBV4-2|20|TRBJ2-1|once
TGTGCCAGCAGCCAACACCCCGGGACTAGCGGCACTCTCTCCTACAATGAGCAGTTCTTC
CASSQHPGTSGTLSYNEQFF
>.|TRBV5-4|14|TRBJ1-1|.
TGTGCCAGCGGCGAGGCGGAGAAGAACACTGAAGCTTTCTTT
CASGEAEKNTEAFF
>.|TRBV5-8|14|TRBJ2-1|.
TGTGCCAGCAGCCGACAGCCTATCTACAATGAGCAGTTCTTC
CASSRQPIYNEQFF
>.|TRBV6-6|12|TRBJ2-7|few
TGTGCCAGCAGCCCACAGGGTTACGAGCAGTACTTC
CASSPQGYEQYF
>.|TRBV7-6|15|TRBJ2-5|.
TGTGCCAGCAGCCCCTCGACGGGGGAGGCAGAGACCCAGTACTTC
CASSPSTGEAETQYF
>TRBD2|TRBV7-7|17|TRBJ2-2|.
TGTGCCAGCAGCGCGCGACCGGGGGGAGGTTACACCGGGGAGCTGTTTTTT
CASSARPGGGYTGELFF
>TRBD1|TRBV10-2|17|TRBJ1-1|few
TGCGCCAGCAGTGAGTCGATGGGGACAGGGGGCCACACTGAAGCTTTCTTT
CASSESMGTGGHTEAFF
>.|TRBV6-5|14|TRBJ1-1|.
TGTGCCAGCAGTTACTCCGGGACAAGGGCTGAAGCTTTCTTT
CASSYSGTRAEAFF
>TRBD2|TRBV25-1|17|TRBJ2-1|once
TGTGCCAGCAGTGAATTGTTAGCGGGGGGCATGGGCAATGAGCAGTTCTTC
CASSELLAGGMGNEQFF
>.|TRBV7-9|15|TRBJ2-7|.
TGTGCCAGCAGCTCAGATCACCCGGGGTATACGGAGCAGTACTTC
CASSSDHPGYTEQYF
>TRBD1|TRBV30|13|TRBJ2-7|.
TGTGCCTTTAACGGGGACAGGGGGCGGGAGCAGTACTTC
CAFNGDRGREQYF
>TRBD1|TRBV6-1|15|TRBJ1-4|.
TGTGCCAGCAGGGATACAGGGGCCACTAATGAAAAACTGTTTTTT
CASRDTGATNEKLFF
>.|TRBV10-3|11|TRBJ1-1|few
TGTGCCACGACTACAAACACTGAAGCTTTCTTT
CATTTNTEAFF
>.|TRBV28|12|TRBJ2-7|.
TGTGCCAGCAGTTTAGTGTTAAACGAGCAGTACTTC
CASSLVLNEQYF
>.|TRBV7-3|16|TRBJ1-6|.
TGTGCCAGCAGCTTATATGGGGGGGGCGCGGGTTCACCCCTCCACTTT
CASSLYGGGAGSPLHF
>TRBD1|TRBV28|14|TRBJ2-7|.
TGTGCCAGCAGGACCATGACAGGGGCCTACGAGCAGTACTTC
CASRTMTGAYEQYF
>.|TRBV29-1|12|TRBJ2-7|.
TGCAGCGTTGTACAGGGAAGCTACGAGCAGTACTTC
CSVVQGSYEQYF
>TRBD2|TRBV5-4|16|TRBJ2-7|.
TGTGCCAGCAGCACTGTTTCTAGCGGGGGGTACGACGAGCAGTACTTC
CASSTVSSGGYDEQYF
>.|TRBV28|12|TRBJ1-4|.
TGTGCCAGCATGGGAGGTTGGGAAAAACTGTTTTTT
CASMGGWEKLFF
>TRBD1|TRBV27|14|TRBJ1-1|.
TGTGCCAGCAGTTCGCGGACAGGCAACACTGAAGCTTTCTTT
CASSSRTGNTEAFF
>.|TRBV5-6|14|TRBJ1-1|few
TGTGCCAGCAGCTGGAGGCCCCAGGGGACTGAAGCTTTCTTT
CASSWRPQGTEAFF
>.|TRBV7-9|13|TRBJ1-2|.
TGTGCCAGCAGCTTAGCGGACAGCTATGGCTACACCTTC
CASSLADSYGYTF
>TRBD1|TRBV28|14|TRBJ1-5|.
TGTGCCAGCAGTCCCCGGGACAGGGGTCAGCCCCAGCATTTT
CASSPRDRGQPQHF